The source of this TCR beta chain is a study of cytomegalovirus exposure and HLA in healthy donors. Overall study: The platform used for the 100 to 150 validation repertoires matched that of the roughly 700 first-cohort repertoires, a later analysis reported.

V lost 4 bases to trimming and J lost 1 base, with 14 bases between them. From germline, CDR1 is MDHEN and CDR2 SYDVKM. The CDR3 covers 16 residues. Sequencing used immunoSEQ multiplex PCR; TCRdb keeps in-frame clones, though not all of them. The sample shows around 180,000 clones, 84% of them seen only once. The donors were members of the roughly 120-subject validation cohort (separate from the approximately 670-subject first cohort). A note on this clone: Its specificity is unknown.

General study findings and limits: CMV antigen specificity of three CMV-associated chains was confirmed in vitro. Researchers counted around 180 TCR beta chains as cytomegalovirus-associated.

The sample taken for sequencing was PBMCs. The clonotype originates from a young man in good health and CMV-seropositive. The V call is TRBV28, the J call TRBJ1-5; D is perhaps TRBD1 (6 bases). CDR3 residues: CASSSRARGSNQPQHF. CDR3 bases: TGTGCCAGCAGTTCCCGGGCGAGGGGGAGCAATCAGCCCCAGCATTTT. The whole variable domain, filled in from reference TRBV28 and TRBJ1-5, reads DVKVTQSSRYLVKRTGEKVFLECVQDMDHENMFWYRQDPGLGLRLIYFSYDVKMKEKGDIPEGYSVSREKKERFSLILESASTNQTSMYLCASSSRARGSNQPQHFGDGTRLSIL.